These T cell receptor beta chains were read from a single sample in a study of T cell responses to AZD1222 COVID-19 vaccine. Some clones are missing from TCRdb's copy, which holds only in-frame ones; the method was immunoSEQ multiplex PCR. The sample lists around 96,000 clones; 70% to 90% were seen once. The input for sequencing was peripheral blood, taken on day 0 of AZD1222 vaccination. These receptors were collected from an adult in good health. The CDR3 runs from the conserved cysteine through the conserved F or W. D genes are given only for firm matches. Clone sizes are given selectively: once, few, many, or a class where the clone is expanded.

TRBV19	TRBJ1-5	few	.	TGTGCCAGTAGTGTCCAGCCCAATCAGCCCCAGCATTTT	CASSVQPNQPQHF
TRBV19	TRBJ2-5	.	TRBD1	TGTGCCAGTAGTATAGGTGGGACAGTCCAAGAGACCCAGTACTTC	CASSIGGTVQETQYF
TRBV18	TRBJ2-7	.	.	TGTGCCAGCTCACCGTACGGGGCGAGCTCCTACGAGCAGTACTTC	CASSPYGASSYEQYF
TRBV30	TRBJ2-1	few	.	TGTGCCTGGAGTCAACAGATCAATGAGCAGTTCTTC	CAWSQQINEQFF
TRBV6-6	TRBJ1-1	.	.	TGTGCCAGCGGATTCTCTGGCACTGAAGCTTTCTTT	CASGFSGTEAFF
TRBV6-2/TRBV6-3	TRBJ1-2	.	.	TGTGCCAGCAGTTACCCGACAGGCCGCTATGGCTACACCTTC	CASSYPTGRYGYTF
TRBV3-1/TRBV3-2	TRBJ1-2	.	TRBD1	TGTGCCAGCAGCCAACCTCTGACAGGGGGCACTGGCTACACCTTC	CASSQPLTGGTGYTF
TRBV5-1	TRBJ2-7	.	.	TGCGCCAGCAGCTTGGTGGACGTAAGCTCCTACGAGCAGTACTTC	CASSLVDVSSYEQYF
TRBV12-5	TRBJ1-2	.	.	TGTGCTAGTGGTTTGGGCCAAAGATTACAGGATCGGTATGGCTACACCTTC	CASGLGQRLQDRYGYTF
TRBV2	TRBJ1-5	.	.	TGTGCCAGCAGGCAGGGGATGGGTAGCAATCAGCCCCAGCATTTT	CASRQGMGSNQPQHF
TRBV2	TRBJ1-5	once	.	TGTGCCAGCCGTCCTGAGGAAAATCAGCCCCAGCATTTT	CASRPEENQPQHF
TRBV5-6	TRBJ1-3	.	.	TGTGCCAGCAGCTGGGGTATCTCAAACACCATATATTTT	CASSWGISNTIYF
TRBV7-9	TRBJ1-2	.	.	TGTGCCAGCAGCTTAGGGGAGGGCTATGGCTACACCTTC	CASSLGEGYGYTF
TRBV28	TRBJ1-2	few	TRBD1	TGTGCCAGCAGTTTATTCTACAGGGGGCGTTCCGATGGCTACACCTTC	CASSLFYRGRSDGYTF
TRBV11-2	TRBJ2-3	.	TRBD1	TGTGCCAGCAGATGGGGACAGGGGGCGCTTGGTAGCACAGATACGCAGTATTTT	CASRWGQGALGSTDTQYF
TRBV6-5	TRBJ1-6	.	TRBD1	TGTGCCAGCAGTTCACTCCCCGGGACAGGGAATTCACCCCTCCACTTT	CASSSLPGTGNSPLHF
TRBV25-1	TRBJ1-2	few	.	TGTGCCAGCAGTGAATCACGGGCAGGGAGTAGTTATGGCTACACCTTC	CASSESRAGSSYGYTF
TRBV5-4	TRBJ2-3	.	TRBD2	TGTGCCAGCAGCTTGTCTCGCGGGGGGGTATCTACAGATACGCAGTATTTT	CASSLSRGGVSTDTQYF
TRBV30	TRBJ1-2	.	.	TGTGCCTGGACTTCGAGGGGCTATGAAGGCTATGGCTACACCTTC	CAWTSRGYEGYGYTF
TRBV27	TRBJ2-7	.	.	TGTGCCAGCAGTTCATCCGGGGGGCTCCCTTGGGAGCAGTACTTC	CASSSSGGLPWEQYF
TRBV6-5	TRBJ1-2	.	.	TGTGCCAGCAGACCTACAGGGTACTATGGCTACACCTTC	CASRPTGYYGYTF
TRBV11-1	TRBJ2-2	.	TRBD1	TGTGCCAGCAGACGACAGGGAGCTGACACCGGGGAGCTGTTTTTT	CASRRQGADTGELFF
TRBV6-2/TRBV6-3	TRBJ2-1	.	.	TGTGCCAGCAGTTACGAGGATAGCTTGGGTAATGAGCAGTTCTTC	CASSYEDSLGNEQFF
TRBV10-1	TRBJ1-1	.	.	TGCGCCGACTCCCCGAGAATTAACACTGAAGCTTTCTTT	CADSPRINTEAFF
TRBV5-8	TRBJ2-3	once	.	TGTGCCAGCAGCTTGTCTCCTACGCAGTATTTT	CASSLSPTQYF
TRBV11-2	TRBJ2-2	.	.	TGTGCCAGCAGCGGGACGAACACCGGGGAGCTGTTTTTT	CASSGTNTGELFF
TRBV6-5	TRBJ2-7	.	.	TGTGCCAGCAGTTCCCGGAATGGATACTACGAGCAGTACTTC	CASSSRNGYYEQYF
TRBV28	TRBJ1-2	.	TRBD1	TGTGCCAGCAGAAATACAGGGGGCCAGGGCTACACCTTC	CASRNTGGQGYTF
TRBV7-6	TRBJ1-1	.	.	TGTGCCAGCAGCAAGGACAAGAACACTGAAGCTTTCTTT	CASSKDKNTEAFF
TRBV19	TRBJ1-3	.	.	TGTGCCAGTAGTATAGCGGGACAACTTACTGGAAACACCATATATTTT	CASSIAGQLTGNTIYF
TRBV6-5	TRBJ2-5	.	.	TGTGCCAGCAGTTACGGGTTGGGTTCGGAGACCCAGTACTTC	CASSYGLGSETQYF
TRBV3-1/TRBV3-2	TRBJ2-7	.	.	TGTGCCAGCAGCCGCGCCCCAGATAGCTGGTACGAGCAGTACTTC	CASSRAPDSWYEQYF
TRBV6-5	TRBJ1-1	few	TRBD1	TGTGCCAGCAGTTACGGACAGGAGAACACTGAAGCTTTCTTT	CASSYGQENTEAFF
TRBV6-2/TRBV6-3	TRBJ1-2	few	.	TGTGCCAGCAGTAGACAGTATAACTATGGCTACACCTTC	CASSRQYNYGYTF
TRBV5-4	TRBJ1-4	.	.	TGTGCCAGCAGCCGGGGGGGTACAGCGGATGAAAAACTGTTTTTT	CASSRGGTADEKLFF
TRBV7-6	TRBJ1-3	.	.	TGTGCCAGCAGCCTCTTCCGGGGCCCTGGAAACACCATATATTTT	CASSLFRGPGNTIYF
TRBV3-1/TRBV3-2	TRBJ2-7	.	TRBD1	TGTGCCAGCAGCTATGCCGGGACAGGGGTGCACGAGCAGTACTTC	CASSYAGTGVHEQYF
TRBV5-4	TRBJ1-2	.	.	TGTGCCAGCAGCACTCCAACAGGGAACTATGGCTACACCTTC	CASSTPTGNYGYTF
TRBV5-5	TRBJ2-2	.	TRBD2	TGTGCCAGCAGCTTGGGAACTAGCGGATTCACCGGGGAGCTGTTTTTT	CASSLGTSGFTGELFF
TRBV7-2	TRBJ2-5	.	.	TGTGCCAGCAGCTTAGCTCTCGCGGCGGAGACCCAGTACTTC	CASSLALAAETQYF
TRBV7-9	TRBJ1-6	.	.	TGTGCCAGCAGCTCCCGGGACGGCCTTAATTCACCCCTCCACTTT	CASSSRDGLNSPLHF